The rows below give T cell receptor beta chains drawn from one sample of a study of blood T cell repertoires in COVID-19. TCRdb keeps only in-frame clones here, not all; method: immunoSEQ multiplex PCR. The sample includes some 120,000 clones, 92% of them seen just once. The specimen sequenced was peripheral blood. All receptors derive from a man in his forties or fifties with COVID-19, enrolled during active disease. Each CDR3 is given with its conserved first and last residue. The D gene is left open where the match is weak. The size entry is marked missing in some rows and otherwise reads once, few, many or a size class.

V gene,D gene,clone size,J gene,CDR3 length,CDR3 DNA,CDR3 protein
TRBV19,TRBD1,NA,TRBJ2-7,15,TGTGCCAGTAGTTGGACAGGAGCTGCTTCCTACGAGCAGTACTTC,CASSWTGAASYEQYF
TRBV27,NA,NA,TRBJ1-1,15,TGTGCCAGCAGTGGAAAACAGGATGGAAGTACTGAAGCTTTCTTT,CASSGKQDGSTEAFF
TRBV6-2/TRBV6-3,TRBD1,NA,TRBJ1-1,14,TGTGCCAGCAGCCACAGGGGGCTGAACACTGAAGCTTTCTTT,CASSHRGLNTEAFF
TRBV7-2,NA,NA,TRBJ1-5,15,TGTGCCAGCACCCGGGACATCTCGGGCGATCAGCCCCAGCATTTT,CASTRDISGDQPQHF
TRBV18,TRBD1,NA,TRBJ1-2,18,TGTGCCAGCTCCTCGCAATCGAGGACAGGGCTATCCGGCTATGGCTACACCTTC,CASSSQSRTGLSGYGYTF
TRBV18,TRBD2,NA,TRBJ2-1,15,TGTGCCAGCTCACCGGGGACTAGCGGGAGGAATGAGCAGTTCTTC,CASSPGTSGRNEQFF
TRBV15,TRBD2,NA,TRBJ2-2,18,TGTGCCACCAGCAGAGAACTAGCGGGGGGGTCGAACACCGGGGAGCTGTTTTTT,CATSRELAGGSNTGELFF
TRBV18,NA,NA,TRBJ1-1,16,TGTGCCAGCTCCGAAAGCTTGTCACGTAGGAACACTGAAGCTTTCTTT,CASSESLSRRNTEAFF
TRBV5-1,TRBD1,NA,TRBJ2-5,15,TGCGCCAGCAGCTCCCGGACAGGGTTCCAAGAGACCCAGTACTTC,CASSSRTGFQETQYF
TRBV5-4,NA,NA,TRBJ1-2,13,TGTGCCAGCAGGGGCGTCGCTAACTATGGCTACACCTTC,CASRGVANYGYTF
TRBV19,TRBD1,NA,TRBJ2-7,13,TGTGCCAGTAGCCCAAGGGGGCGCGTCGAGCAGTACTTC,CASSPRGRVEQYF
TRBV15,NA,NA,TRBJ1-4,15,TGTGCCACCAGCAGAGAAGAGTCCGCGGATGAAAAACTGTTTTTT,CATSREESADEKLFF
TRBV19,NA,NA,TRBJ2-1,14,TGTGCCAGTAGTCCGCCGAGCTCCTACAATGAGCAGTTCTTC,CASSPPSSYNEQFF
TRBV21-1,NA,NA,TRBJ2-2,17,TGTGCCAGCAGCCCTCAGGGGGTTGCGTTAAACACCGGGGAGCTGTTTTTT,CASSPQGVALNTGELFF
TRBV7-2,TRBD2,NA,TRBJ2-1,18,TGTGCCAGCAGCGGGAGCGGTGCTAGCGGGAGTGGCAGAGGTGAGCAGTTCTTC,CASSGSGASGSGRGEQFF
TRBV7-2,NA,NA,TRBJ2-5,13,TGTGCCAGCAGCTTGGGGCTTCAAGAGACCCAGTACTTC,CASSLGLQETQYF
TRBV18,NA,NA,TRBJ2-5,12,TGTGCCAGCTCACCTCGGCAAGAGACCCAGTACTTC,CASSPRQETQYF
TRBV5-1,NA,NA,TRBJ1-2,14,TGCGCCAGCAGCTTGGGGCAGGGGACCTATGGCTACACCTTC,CASSLGQGTYGYTF
TRBV4-3,TRBD2,once,TRBJ2-5,15,TGCGCCAGCAGCCAGGGGAGGGACTTTGAAGAGACCCAGTACTTC,CASSQGRDFEETQYF
TRBV6-5,NA,once,TRBJ1-2,14,TGTGCCAGCAGTTACGCGTACGGAGACTATGGCTACACCTTC,CASSYAYGDYGYTF
TRBV30,TRBD1,NA,TRBJ1-2,11,TGTGCCTGGAGACAGGGGGATGGCTACACCTTC,CAWRQGDGYTF
TRBV7-6,TRBD1,NA,TRBJ2-2,15,TGTGCCAGCAGCTTTGACAGGGTGGGCACCGGGGAGCTGTTTTTT,CASSFDRVGTGELFF
TRBV19,TRBD2,NA,TRBJ2-1,15,TGTGCCAGTAGTATAGACGGGAGGGCCGGCAATGAGCAGTTCTTC,CASSIDGRAGNEQFF
TRBV21-1,NA,NA,TRBJ2-1,13,TGTGCCAGCAGCAAATTGGACAGTCGGCACCAGTTCTTC,CASSKLDSRHQFF
TRBV29-1,NA,NA,TRBJ1-2,14,TGCAGCGTCCCTACTGCCGGGATCCGGGAGGGCTACACCTTC,CSVPTAGIREGYTF
TRBV19,NA,NA,TRBJ2-5,15,TGTGCCAGTAGTATTAGTCGGCAGGGACAAGAGACCCAGTACTTC,CASSISRQGQETQYF
TRBV19,NA,once,TRBJ1-4,15,TGTGCCAGTAGTGTCGGGGATACAACTAATGAAAAACTGTTTTTT,CASSVGDTTNEKLFF
TRBV9,TRBD1,NA,TRBJ2-1,17,TGTGCCAGCACCAGTACTCCCGGGACAGGGGGGTTCGATGAGCAGTTCTTC,CASTSTPGTGGFDEQFF
TRBV29-1,NA,NA,TRBJ2-6,15,TGCAGCGTTGGTGTGCCTAGCTCTGGGGCCAACGTCCTGACTTTC,CSVGVPSSGANVLTF
TRBV27,TRBD2,NA,TRBJ2-3,19,TGTGCCAGCAGTTCCCTAAGTAGCGGGAGTGTTTCGGTCACAGATACGCAGTATTTT,CASSSLSSGSVSVTDTQYF
TRBV12-5,TRBD1,NA,TRBJ2-5,13,TGTGCTAGTGGGGGGACAGGGCAGGAGACCCAGTACTTC,CASGGTGQETQYF
TRBV7-9,TRBD1,NA,TRBJ1-4,14,TGTGCCAGCAAGGGCCGACAGGGAGATGAAAAACTGTTTTTT,CASKGRQGDEKLFF
TRBV20-1,TRBD2,NA,TRBJ2-1,15,TGCAGTGCTAGTTCAGGACTAGACTCCTACAATGAGCAGTTCTTC,CSASSGLDSYNEQFF
TRBV5-1,TRBD1,NA,TRBJ1-4,15,TGCGCCAGCAGCTTGAGGGGGCCGGGGGACGAAAAACTGTTTTTT,CASSLRGPGDEKLFF
TRBV6-2/TRBV6-3,NA,once,TRBJ1-1,13,TGTGCCAGCAGTTACCGGAGGAACACTGAAGCTTTCTTT,CASSYRRNTEAFF
TRBV5-1,NA,NA,TRBJ2-5,15,TGCGCCAGCAGCTTGGGGCCTAGCGCCTCGGAGACCCAGTACTTC,CASSLGPSASETQYF
TRBV28,NA,NA,TRBJ1-2,13,TGTTCTACCTCTTCCGGGGTCCCCTATGGCTACACCTTC,CSTSSGVPYGYTF
TRBV30,TRBD1,NA,TRBJ1-1,13,TGTGCCTGGACACAGGGGGCTGGCACTGAAGCTTTCTTT,CAWTQGAGTEAFF
TRBV9,NA,NA,TRBJ1-3,18,TGTGCCAGCAGCGTAGGGCAGGTGCGGGGGGCAGGAGGAAACACCATATATTTT,CASSVGQVRGAGGNTIYF
TRBV4-3,TRBD2,NA,TRBJ2-1,16,TGCGCCAGCAGCCATCTAGCGGGAGAAGTTGGGAATGAGCAGTTCTTC,CASSHLAGEVGNEQFF
TRBV6-5,NA,once,TRBJ2-3,15,TGTGCCAGCAGCCTCGCTGGAGGCCGCACAGATACGCAGTATTTT,CASSLAGGRTDTQYF
TRBV6-1,NA,NA,TRBJ2-7,13,TGTGCCAGCAGTGAATTTCGGGGTTACGAGCAGTACTTC,CASSEFRGYEQYF
TRBV2,NA,NA,TRBJ1-5,15,TGTGCCAGCAGTGACCCGGCAGCTGGGGGGCAGCCCCAGCATTTT,CASSDPAAGGQPQHF
TRBV27,NA,NA,TRBJ1-1,12,TGTGCCAGCAGACAGGGTAACACTGAAGCTTTCTTT,CASRQGNTEAFF
TRBV6-5,TRBD2,NA,TRBJ2-7,15,TGTGCCAGCAGTTACTCGAAGGGCGGGAGTTACGAGCAGTACTTC,CASSYSKGGSYEQYF
TRBV5-1,NA,NA,TRBJ1-1,13,TGCGCCAGCAGTCGACAGGAGAACACTGAAGCTTTCTTT,CASSRQENTEAFF
TRBV3-1/TRBV3-2,NA,NA,TRBJ1-2,15,TGTGCCAGCAGCCACACGGCCACACAGGACTATGGCTACACCTTC,CASSHTATQDYGYTF
TRBV5-1,TRBD1,NA,TRBJ2-2,16,TGCGCCAGCAGTTTGACAGGGACCCTTTACACCGGGGAGCTGTTTTTT,CASSLTGTLYTGELFF
TRBV29-1,TRBD1,NA,TRBJ2-5,14,TGCAGCGTGCGACCCGACAGGGGGCGAGAGACCCAGTACTTC,CSVRPDRGRETQYF
TRBV11-2,NA,NA,TRBJ1-3,14,TGTGCCAGCAGCTTAGAGTCGGGTGGAAACACCATATATTTT,CASSLESGGNTIYF
TRBV24-1,NA,few,TRBJ2-1,17,TGTGCCACCAGTGACGAGACATACTCGAGCTCCTACAATGAGCAGTTCTTC,CATSDETYSSSYNEQFF
TRBV10-3,TRBD2,NA,TRBJ2-5,15,TGTGCCATCAAATCGACTAGCGGGGGCCAAGAGACCCAGTACTTC,CAIKSTSGGQETQYF
TRBV3-1/TRBV3-2,NA,NA,TRBJ2-1,14,TGTGCCAGCAGCCCCCGACTAGGAAGTGATGAGCAGTTCTTC,CASSPRLGSDEQFF
TRBV7-8,NA,NA,TRBJ2-1,16,TGTGCCAGCAGCTTAGCAGGGGCCCAACCCGGCCATGAGCAGTTCTTC,CASSLAGAQPGHEQFF
TRBV20-1,NA,NA,TRBJ1-1,13,TGCAGTGCTAGTAGTCAGAAGAACACTGAAGCTTTCTTT,CSASSQKNTEAFF
TRBV4-2,NA,NA,TRBJ2-3,16,TGTGCCAGCAGCCAAGCCACGGGAGTGGGCACAGATACGCAGTATTTT,CASSQATGVGTDTQYF
TRBV25-1,TRBD1,NA,TRBJ1-2,13,TGTGCCAGCAGTCCCACAGGGGAATATGGCTACACCTTC,CASSPTGEYGYTF
TRBV5-1,TRBD1,NA,TRBJ1-4,14,TGCGCCAGCAGCTTGGGACAGGGGTGGGAAAAACTGTTTTTT,CASSLGQGWEKLFF
TRBV30,NA,NA,TRBJ2-5,15,TGTGCCTGGAGTGTGGCGGACTCCAGCGGAGAGACCCAGTACTTC,CAWSVADSSGETQYF
TRBV6-5,NA,NA,TRBJ1-1,13,TGTGCCAGCAGTTCTCGAGTGTACACTGAAGCTTTCTTT,CASSSRVYTEAFF